These 20 T cell receptor beta chains originate from one sample sequenced in a study of control samples from healthy donors and cancer patients. Produced via immunoSEQ multiplex PCR; TCRdb's table is partial and in-frame only. Seen here are 150,000 or so clones, around 88% observed once, and the top ten hold about 1.8%. Sample: blood. All receptors derive from a man between 18 and 35 years old in good health.

The count of this clone is one. The chain recombines TRBV7-2 with TRBJ1-1; no clear D gene. Between the trimmed V and J ends, which lost 3 bases and 3 bases, there was a span of 14 bases. In germline, CDR1 is SGHTA, CDR2 FQGNSA. The CDR3 spans 15 residues. DNA of the CDR3: TGTGCCAGCAGCTTTGGGAGCCCTAGGTACACTGAAGCTTTCTTT. Protein: CASSFGSPRYTEAFF.

The genes are TRBV11-2 and TRBJ1-2; D not certain. V lost 5 bases to trimming and J lost 2 bases, with 9 bases between them. The germline gives CDR1 SGHAT, CDR2 FQNNGV. CDR3 length: 13 residues. The DNA of the CDR3 is TGTGCCAGCAGCCGAATGGAGAACTATGGCTACACCTTC. It yields the protein CASSRMENYGYTF.

This chain joins TRBV6-5 and TRBJ1-4, with 8 positions matching TRBD1. Germline values: CDR1 MNHEY, CDR2 SVGAGI. Trimming cost V 6 bases and J 5 bases; bases outside gene matches: 5. This CDR3 region has 14 residues. The CDR3 loop is CASRSGQANEKLFF. The CDR3 bases are TGTGCCAGCAGATCGGGACAGGCGAATGAAAAACTGTTTTTT.

This chain links TRBV24-1 with TRBJ2-5, with D perhaps TRBD1 or TRBD2 (6 bases each). This CDR3 contains 14 residues. V lost 6 bases, J lost 3 bases, and 13 bases lay in between. Germline CDR1 is KGHDR and CDR2 is SFDVKD. The CDR3 reads CATSKEGGKETQYF. For the CDR3, the DNA is TGTGCCACCAGTAAAGAGGGGGGTAAAGAGACCCAGTACTTC.

The chain links TRBV6-5 to TRBJ1-2; D may be TRBD1 (5 bases). The ends were cut back, 2 bases at V and 8 bases at J, with 15 bases in the middle. The CDR3 totals 14 residues. The V gene's germline CDR1 is MNHEY and CDR2 SVGAGI. The DNA of the CDR3 is TGTGCCAGCAGTTACGGGGCCAGGGTCGGGGGCTACACCTTC. Translating gives CASSYGARVGGYTF.

The V and J genes are TRBV18 and TRBJ1-3; D is unclear. The CDR3 sequence is 16 residues long. V gave up 2 bases and J gave up 0 bases, with 11 bases separating them. Germline CDR1 and CDR2: KGHSH and LQKENI. CDR3 region: CASSPFAPRSGNTIYF. The CDR3 DNA is TGTGCCAGCTCACCATTTGCCCCTCGCTCTGGAAACACCATATATTTT.

The chain uses TRBV7-3 and TRBJ2-1; 12 positions match TRBD1. The CDR3 is 16 amino acids. Germline V CDR1 and CDR2: SGHTA, FQGTGA. The V segment lost 4 bases and the J segment 7 bases; nucleotides outside the gene matches: 8. CDR3 nucleotides: TGTGCCAGCAGCTCGATGCCGGGACAGGGGGCTAATGAGCAGTTCTTC. As protein: CASSSMPGQGANEQFF.

V and J are TRBV2 and TRBJ1-4; no firm D call. Germline V gives CDR1 SNHLY, CDR2 FYNNEI. CDR3 length: 16 amino acids. The V end lost 2 bases, the J end lost 3 bases, and 13 bases lay between the germline ends. CDR3 coding DNA: TGTGCCAGCAGTGAAATGGGCGGGGTAGCTAATGAAAAACTGTTTTTT. It specifies CASSEMGGVANEKLFF.

This chain uses TRBV5-4 with TRBJ1-2, with D maybe TRBD1 (5 bases). V dropped 2 bases and J dropped 3 bases, with 11 bases sitting between them. CDR3 size: 14 residues. Germline V CDR1 and CDR2: SGHNT, YYREEE (reference sequence). This CDR3 reads CASSFVGVDYGYTF. In DNA, the CDR3 is TGTGCCAGCAGCTTCGTGGGGGTGGACTATGGCTACACCTTC.

The genes are TRBV19 and TRBJ1-1, with TRBD1 matching over 7 bases. Germline CDR1 and CDR2: LNHDA and SQIVND (reference sequence). After removal of 0 bases from V and 6 bases from J, the junction contained 4 bases not matched to a gene. The length of the CDR3 is 14 residues. The CDR3, as DNA: TGTGCCAGTAGTATAGATTTCACAGGGGCTGAAGCTTTCTTT. Translated, it gives CASSIDFTGAEAFF. Looking up the rest from reference TRBV19 and TRBJ1-1 gives the full variable domain: DGGITQSPKYLFRKEGQNVTLSCEQNLNHDAMYWYRQDPGQGLRLIYYSQIVNDFQKGDIAEGYSVSREKKESFPLTVTSAQKNPTAFYLCASSIDFTGAEAFFGQGTRLTVV.

The rearrangement links TRBV11-2 to TRBJ2-3; D could derive from TRBD1 or TRBD2 (6 bases each). CDR3 length: 15 amino acids. The germline gives CDR1 SGHAT, CDR2 FQNNGV. The V end lost 5 bases, the J end lost 3 bases, and 15 bases lay between the germline ends. CDR3 sequence (DNA): TGTGCCAGCAGCCTTGTCGGGGGCCCTACAGATACGCAGTATTTT. Translating gives CASSLVGGPTDTQYF.

The chain is built from TRBV5-6 and TRBJ1-6, with D hard to call. The CDR3 loop spans 12 amino acids. V lost 1 base and J lost 12, with 8 bases in between. The germline V gene encodes CDR1 SGHDT and CDR2 YYEEEE. As DNA, the CDR3 is TGTGCCAGCAGCTTGACCGAGGGACCCCTCCACTTT. The encoded protein is CASSLTEGPLHF.

This chain uses TRBV14 with TRBJ2-3; no clear D. Trimming took off 4 bases at V and 2 bases at J, with 7 bases between the two ends. This CDR3 has 13 amino acids. CDR1 and CDR2 from the germline V gene are SGHDN and FVKESK. The CDR3 here is CASSRQLTDTQYF. CDR3 nucleotide sequence: TGTGCCAGCAGCCGTCAGCTCACAGATACGCAGTATTTT.

The rearrangement joins TRBV27 to TRBJ2-2; 7 bases agree with TRBD1. This CDR3 comprises 15 residues. CDR1 and CDR2 from the germline V gene are MNHEY and SMNVEV (reference sequence). The junction had 10 bases not matched to a gene; V was cut back by 6 bases and J by 6 bases. CDR3: CASSLIWQGAGELFF. The CDR3 DNA reads as TGTGCCAGCAGCCTCATATGGCAGGGGGCCGGGGAGCTGTTTTTT.

The genes are TRBV7-2 and TRBJ2-2, with D unclear. Germline CDR1 and CDR2: SGHTA and FQGNSA. The CDR3 is 15 amino acids. Trimming cost V 1 base and J 0 bases, with 6 bases left between them. Written as DNA, the CDR3 is TGTGCCAGCAGCTTAGTTTTAGCGAACACCGGGGAGCTGTTTTTT. It specifies CASSLVLANTGELFF.

The rearrangement uses TRBV2 and TRBJ2-7; D gene unclear. The CDR3 consists of 12 residues. Trimming took off 6 bases at V and 5 bases at J, with 11 bases between the two ends. Germline CDR1 SNHLY, CDR2 FYNNEI. The CDR3 is CASSQAWNEQYF. The CDR3 bases are TGTGCCAGCAGCCAGGCCTGGAACGAGCAGTACTTC.

The chain employs TRBV6-5 and TRBJ2-2; no clear D. The CDR3 totals 15 residues. Germline lookup yields CDR1 MNHEY and CDR2 SVGAGI. V shed 5 bases and J shed 0 bases, with 10 bases lying between them. CDR3 region: CASSRNGANTGELFF. In nucleotides, the CDR3 is TGTGCCAGCAGTCGAAACGGAGCGAACACCGGGGAGCTGTTTTTT.

This clone came up a few times. This chain connects TRBV2 to TRBJ2-2; D tentatively fits TRBD1 or TRBD2 (6 bases each). Germline lookup yields CDR1 SNHLY and CDR2 FYNNEI. The CDR3 has 15 residues. With 7 bases removed from V and 5 bases from J, the gap between germline ends came to 17 bases. The CDR3 here is CASTSRQGRTGELFF. CDR3 coding DNA: TGTGCCAGCACCTCCAGGCAGGGGAGGACCGGGGAGCTGTTTTTT.

V gene TRBV29-1 combines with J gene TRBJ1-2, with D possibly being TRBD1 (6 bases). V was clipped by 0 bases and J by 3 bases, with 8 bases between them. CDR1 is SQVTM, CDR2 ANQGSEA, per germline. This CDR3 contains 13 residues. CDR3 bases: TGCAGCGTTGAAGATGGGGGCTACTATGGCTACACCTTC. This gives the protein CSVEDGGYYGYTF.

This chain joins TRBV28 and TRBJ1-5; a possible D gene is TRBD1 (6 bases). The CDR3 spans 15 residues. Germline values: CDR1 MDHEN, CDR2 SYDVKM. With 3 bases removed from V and 3 bases from J, the gap between germline ends came to 12 bases. CDR3 sequence (DNA): TGTGCCAGCAGTTTCAGGGGCAGGTACAATCAGCCCCAGCATTTT. This codes for CASSFRGRYNQPQHF.